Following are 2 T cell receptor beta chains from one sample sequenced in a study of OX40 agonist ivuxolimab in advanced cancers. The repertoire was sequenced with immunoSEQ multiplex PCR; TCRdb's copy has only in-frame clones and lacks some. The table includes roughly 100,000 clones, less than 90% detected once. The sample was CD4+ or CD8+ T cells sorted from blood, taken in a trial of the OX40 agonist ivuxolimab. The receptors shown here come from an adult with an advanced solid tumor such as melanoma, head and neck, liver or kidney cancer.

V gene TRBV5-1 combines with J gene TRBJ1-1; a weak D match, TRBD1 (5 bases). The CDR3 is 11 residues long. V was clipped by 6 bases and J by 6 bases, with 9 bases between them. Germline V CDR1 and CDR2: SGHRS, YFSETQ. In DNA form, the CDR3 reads TGCGCCAGCATGGGGCACGCTGAAGCTTTCTTT. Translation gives CASMGHAEAFF. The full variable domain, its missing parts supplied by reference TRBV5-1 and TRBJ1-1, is KAGVTQTPRYLIKTRGQQVTLSCSPISGHRSVSWYQQTPGQGLQFLFEYFSETQRNKGNFPGRFSGRQFSNSRSEMNVSTLELGDSALYLCASMGHAEAFFGQGTRLTVV.

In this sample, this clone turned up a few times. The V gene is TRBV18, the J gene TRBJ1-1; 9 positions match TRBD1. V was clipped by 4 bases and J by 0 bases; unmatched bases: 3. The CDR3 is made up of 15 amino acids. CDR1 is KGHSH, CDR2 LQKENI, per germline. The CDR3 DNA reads TGTGCCAGCTCACTTAGACAGGGGGTGAACACTGAAGCTTTCTTT. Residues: CASSLRQGVNTEAFF.